Each of the 6 T cell receptor beta chains below was sequenced from the same sample in a study of blood T cells in healthy people across ages (dated by TCRdb to 2015 to 2017). The library was made by 5' RACE. TCRdb lists the instrument as Illumina HiSeq 2500. A second PCR of about 6 to 11 cycles was performed with a sample-barcoded 5' primer and a J-beta primer mix. TCRdb trimmed the raw reads at Q25, called clones with MiXCR and kept productive beta chains. Each CDR3 protein gets just one entry, which takes the most common genes and DNA from the rows behind it. The sample yields fewer than 1,000,000 distinct CDR3 sequences; approximately 44% were counted once. Clones ranked in the top ten supply 15% to 25% of the sample. The sample taken for sequencing was blood. These receptors all come from a man aged 55-75 years in good health.

This sequence joins TRBV28 and TRBJ2-7; TRBD1 or TRBD2 may be the D gene (5 bases each). CDR1 MDHEN and CDR2 SYDVKM come from the germline V gene. The CDR3 is 15 amino acids. Between the trimmed V and J ends, which lost 8 bases and 0 bases, there was a span of 17 bases. This CDR3 reads CASGSGTQSSYEQYF. For the CDR3, the DNA is TGTGCCAGCGGCTCCGGGACCCAGAGCTCCTACGAGCAGTACTTC.

This clonotype was observed a handful of times. The V gene is TRBV7-2, the J gene TRBJ2-1, with D perhaps matching TRBD2 (7 bases). The CDR3 runs 15 residues. CDR1 SGHTA and CDR2 FQGNSA come from the germline V gene. With 1 base removed from V and 9 bases from J, the gap between germline ends came to 16 bases. The CDR3 sequence is CASSLVGGGGGEQFF. The DNA for the CDR3 is TGTGCCAGCAGCTTAGTAGGGGGGGGAGGCGGTGAGCAGTTCTTC.

V usage is TRBV18 and J usage is TRBJ2-2; D call uncertain. Trimming removed 0 bases from V and 4 bases from J, with 9 bases in between. CDR1 is KGHSH and CDR2 is LQKENI in the germline V gene. CDR3 length equals 15 residues. Written as DNA, the CDR3 is TGTGCCAGCTCACCACCAAGCGTGGCCACCGGGGAGCTGTTTTTT. Translating it yields CASSPPSVATGELFF.

The chain combines TRBV5-1 with TRBJ2-5; 7 bases match TRBD1. The CDR3 totals 15 residues. The J segment lost 5 bases and the V segment lost 6 bases, leaving 13 bases of the junction unmatched. Germline V gene lookup returns CDR1 SGHRS and CDR2 YFSETQ. The CDR3 nucleotides are TGCGCCAGCACCGAACAGGGGCTGGATAGGGAGACCCAGTACTTC. Translated, it gives CASTEQGLDRETQYF.

For this clonotype: Germline is not matched at one junction end, which may reflect a read error. This chain uses TRBV28 with TRBJ2-4; no firm D call. The CDR3 runs 18 residues. Germline V lookup: CDR1 MDHEN, CDR2 SYDVKM. The CDR3 loop is CAGSVGPQFPLAKNIQYF. The CDR3 DNA sequence: TGTGCCGGCAGTGTTGGACCACAGTTTCCCTTAGCCAAAAACATTCAGTACTTC.

The chain uses TRBV20-1 and TRBJ2-7; 12 bases are shared with TRBD1. V shed 5 bases and J 5 bases; nucleotides not matched to a gene: 10. Germline CDR1 and CDR2: DFQATT and SNEGSKA (reference sequence). This CDR3 has 15 residues. The CDR3 DNA is TGCAGTGCTTTACATACCGGGACAGGGGGCGACGAGCAGTACTTC. It yields the protein CSALHTGTGGDEQYF.